Described below is a single TCR beta chain sequence and its context. Its antigen remains unknown. This entry is derived from a study of cytotoxic CD8 clonotypes in ibrutinib-treated CLL. At the level of the study: In all, approximately ten patients were relapsed/refractory, some 14 were treatment-naive and 17 were IGHV unmutated. Notes on the study in general: At the start, clonality exceeded age-matched healthy donors and followed circulating CD8+ T-cell counts. Clonality rose at ibrutinib response, held steady in sustained remission, and fell toward baseline at progression. Sustained-remission and progressing patients had different sampling times.

Profiling relied on immunoSEQ multiplex PCR, and the TCRdb table lists in-frame clones only, not all of them. The profile covers more than 300,000 clones, with just under 80% appearing a single time and 5.5% to 8% taken by the ten largest. This CDR3 contains 15 residues. Germline V gene data show CDR1 as GTSNPN and CDR2 as SVGIG (reference sequence). Trimming cost V 1 base and J 1 base; bases outside gene matches: 2. This receptor was taken from a human donor with chronic lymphocytic leukemia. The chain has TRBV30 and TRBJ2-5; 11 nucleotides match TRBD2. The source was PBMCs, collected before ibrutinib treatment. This CDR3 reads CAWSGTSGFQETQYF. The DNA of the CDR3 is TGTGCCTGGAGTGGGACTAGCGGGTTCCAAGAGACCCAGTACTTC.